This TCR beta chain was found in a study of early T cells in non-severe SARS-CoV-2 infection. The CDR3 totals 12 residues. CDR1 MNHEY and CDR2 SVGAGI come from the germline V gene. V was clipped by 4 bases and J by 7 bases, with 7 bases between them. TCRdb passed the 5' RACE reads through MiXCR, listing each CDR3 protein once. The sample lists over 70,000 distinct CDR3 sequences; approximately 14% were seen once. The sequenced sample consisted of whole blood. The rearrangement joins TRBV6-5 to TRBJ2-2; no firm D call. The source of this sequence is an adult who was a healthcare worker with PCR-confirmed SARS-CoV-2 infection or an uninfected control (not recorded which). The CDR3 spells CASSFMSGELFF. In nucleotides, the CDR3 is TGTGCCAGCAGTTTCATGAGCGGGGAGCTGTTTTTT.